These 32 T cell receptor beta chains came from one sample sequenced in a study of Graves' ophthalmopathy and Graves' hyperthyroidism (dated by TCRdb to the late 2010s). These reads were obtained on an Illumina HiSeq 2000. For repertoire sequencing, TCR beta CDR3 regions were amplified from RNA transcripts. The first round of RT-PCR was done with HTBI primers and the Qiagen OneStep RT-PCR kit, and was followed by a second round of multiplex PCR, then size selection and purification. The public reads were reanalyzed by TCRdb: fastp trimming at Q25, MiXCR alignment, in-frame beta chains only. Each CDR3 protein gets just one entry, which takes the most common genes and DNA from the rows behind it. The sample table lists hundreds of thousands of distinct CDR3 sequences, more than 40% of them with a count of one. 2.5% to 3.5% of the sample goes to the ten largest clones. The sample was peripheral blood. All receptors come from an adult man with Graves' ophthalmopathy.

Turning to this clonotype: A much larger clone lies one base from this, so it may be a read error. The rearrangement joins TRBV2 to TRBJ1-2; 10 nucleotides match TRBD1. The CDR3 spans 15 residues. CDR1 SNHLY and CDR2 FYNNEI come from the germline V gene. This CDR3 is CASSGTGGSNYGHTF. CDR3 nucleotide sequence: TGTGCCAGCAGTGGGACAGGGGGATCTAACTATGGCCACACCTTC.

This clonotype was seen many times. J is TRBJ1-2 and V is TRBV19; TRBD1 matches 8 bases. The CDR3 runs to 13 residues. Germline V gene sequence: CDR1 LNHDA, CDR2 SQIVND (reference sequence). V was pared by 7 bases and J by 6 bases, with 7 bases of the junction left unmatched. CDR3 loop: CASTNPTGDGYTF. CDR3 DNA: TGTGCCAGTACCAATCCGACAGGGGATGGCTACACCTTC.

The V gene is TRBV7-9, the J gene TRBJ2-3; no clear D gene. Germline V CDR1 and CDR2: SEHNR, FQNEAQ (reference sequence). The CDR3 sequence is 12 residues long. V lost 5 bases and J 5 bases, leaving 8 bases between the germline ends. The CDR3 coding sequence is TGTGCCAGCAGCAATCCTCTAGATACGCAGTATTTT. It translates to CASSNPLDTQYF.

This clonotype was seen a single time. The V gene is TRBV7-9, the J gene TRBJ2-7; TRBD2 aligns across 9 bases. With 4 bases clipped from V and 5 bases from J, the junction kept 9 bases outside the gene matches. Per the germline V gene, CDR1 is SEHNR and CDR2 is FQNEAQ (reference sequence). The CDR3 consists of 15 residues. CDR3 DNA: TGTGCCAGCAGCTCCGGGACTAGCTTGGTCAACGAGCAGTACTTC. It codes for CASSSGTSLVNEQYF.

V gene TRBV10-3 combines with J gene TRBJ2-5; 8 bases fit TRBD1. The CDR3 consists of 15 residues. J lost 2 bases, V lost 3 bases, and 5 bases had no gene match. Germline CDR1 ENHRY, CDR2 SYGVKD. In nucleotides, the CDR3 is TGTGCCATCAGTGACCCGGGACAGGCACAAGAGACCCAGTACTTC. It specifies CAISDPGQAQETQYF.

There are many counts of this clonotype. The chain couples TRBV7-9 to TRBJ1-6; a weak D match, TRBD1 (5 bases). The germline CDR1 and CDR2 sequences are SEHNR and FQNEAQ (reference sequence). CDR3 length equals 16 residues. Trimming pared 5 bases from V and 9 bases from J, leaving 20 bases between. The CDR3 DNA reads as TGTGCCAGCAGCCTATCGCGACAGTCTTCGACTTCACCCCTCCACTTT. Residues: CASSLSRQSSTSPLHF. The complete variable domain, with remaining parts taken from reference TRBV7-9 and TRBJ1-6, reads DTGVSQNPRHKITKRGQNVTFRCDPISEHNRLYWYRQTLGQGPEFLTYFQNEAQLEKSRLLSDRFSAERPKGSFSTLEIQRTEQGDSAMYLCASSLSRQSSTSPLHFGNGTRLTVT.

This clonotype was found a few times. This CDR3 reads CASRNRNTGELFF. Written as DNA, the CDR3 is TGTGCCAGCAGGAACAGGAACACCGGGGAGCTGTTTTTT. The chain couples TRBV12-3 or TRBV12-4 to TRBJ2-2; no reliable D call. The CDR3 covers 13 residues. Trimming pared 6 bases from V and 1 base from J, leaving 6 bases between.

This clonotype was detected a few times. This chain connects TRBV20-1 to TRBJ2-5; D possibly uses TRBD1 or TRBD2 (6 bases each). Germline V gene data show CDR1 as DFQATT and CDR2 as SNEGSKA (reference sequence). The V end lost 6 bases, the J end lost 7 bases, and 18 bases lay between the germline ends. The CDR3 consists of 13 residues. CDR3 loop: CSAPKGGTGTQYF. CDR3 DNA: TGCAGTGCGCCCAAGGGGGGAACAGGGACCCAGTACTTC.

This clonotype was picked up many times. This chain connects TRBV5-6 to TRBJ1-1, with no clear D. The CDR3 loop spans 13 amino acids. The germline V gene encodes CDR1 SGHDT and CDR2 YYEEEE. The V end lost 4 bases, the J end lost 3 bases, and 10 bases lay between the germline ends. Here the CDR3 reads CASSRAADTEAFF. In nucleotides, the CDR3 is TGTGCCAGCAGCCGGGCGGCGGACACTGAAGCTTTCTTT.

The count of this clonotype is one. Possible read error: a much larger clone is one base away. The chain is built from TRBV20-1 and TRBJ2-7; maybe TRBD2 (6 bases). Germline V gives CDR1 DFQATT, CDR2 SNEGSKA (reference sequence). V shed 5 bases and J shed 2 bases, with 16 bases lying between them. The CDR3 totals 14 residues. CDR3 nucleotide sequence: TGCAGTGCTCGGGGAGGACGGGCCCCCTACGAGCAGTACTTC. It encodes CSARGGRAPYEQYF.

This clonotype showed up just a few times. The J gene is TRBJ1-5, the V gene TRBV5-6, with no clear D. Trimming stripped 0 bases from V and 5 bases from J, with 12 bases between. Per germline, CDR1 SGHDT and CDR2 YYEEEE. The length of the CDR3 is 15 residues. The CDR3 DNA follows: TGTGCCAGCAGCTTGGGGGCCGGGATCGATCAGCCCCAGCATTTT. Its protein is CASSLGAGIDQPQHF. The whole variable domain, remainder taken from reference TRBV5-6 and TRBJ1-5, is DAGVTQSPTHLIKTRGQQVTLRCSPKSGHDTVSWYQQALGQGPQFIFQYYEEEERQRGNFPDRFSGHQFPNYSSELNVNALLLGDSALYLCASSLGAGIDQPQHFGDGTRLSIL.

This clonotype has only a few counts. This rearrangement joins TRBV6-6 to TRBJ1-1, with D hard to call. V dropped 0 bases and J dropped 1 base, with 15 bases sitting between them. CDR1 and CDR2 from the germline V gene are MNHNY and SVGAGI (reference sequence). The CDR3 is 17 residues long. DNA for the CDR3: TGTGCCAGCAGTTACTCGATCCCGACGGATAAGAACACTGAAGCTTTCTTT. Protein: CASSYSIPTDKNTEAFF.

The CDR3 loop reads CASSRGGDGELFF. The CDR3 DNA is TGTGCCAGCAGCCGAGGGGGGGACGGGGAGCTGTTTTTT. The chain recombines TRBV9 with TRBJ2-2; TRBD2 is a possible D gene (7 bases). Per the germline V gene, CDR1 is SGDLS and CDR2 is YYNGEE. The CDR3 is 13 residues long. Trimming cost V 4 bases and J 7 bases, with 11 bases left between them.

The chain combines TRBV19 with TRBJ2-2; 10 bases map to TRBD2. The CDR3 has 15 residues. CDR1 LNHDA and CDR2 SQIVND come from the germline V gene (reference sequence). Trimming removed 3 bases from V and 7 bases from J; junction bases left unmatched: 5. The CDR3 loop is CASSIFPSGSGELFF. CDR3 nucleotides: TGTGCCAGTAGTATTTTCCCTAGCGGGAGCGGGGAGCTGTTTTTT.

The CDR3 reads CARDSQGGNTEAFF. The CDR3 DNA follows: TGTGCTAGAGATAGCCAGGGAGGGAACACTGAAGCTTTCTTT. This rearrangement joins TRBV7-9 to TRBJ1-1; the D gene is possibly TRBD1 (5 bases). Germline-derived CDR1 and CDR2 are SEHNR and FQNEAQ (reference sequence). The CDR3 is 14 amino acids.

The chain carries TRBV5-4 and TRBJ1-2; D is undetermined. The CDR3 is made up of 15 amino acids. With 2 bases removed from V and 0 bases from J, the gap between germline ends came to 11 bases. Per the germline V gene, CDR1 is SGHNT and CDR2 is YYREEE (reference sequence). The CDR3 sequence: CASSFQSTANYGYTF. In DNA form, the CDR3 reads TGTGCCAGCAGCTTCCAATCGACGGCTAACTATGGCTACACCTTC.

The table lists this clonotype with a few counts. The chain joins TRBV15 to TRBJ2-3; D gene ambiguous. CDR1 is LNHNV, CDR2 YYDKDF, per germline (reference sequence). V lost 0 bases and J 0 bases, leaving 10 bases between the germline ends. The CDR3 runs to 16 residues. Here the CDR3 DNA reads TGTGCCACCAGCAGAGATTGGCGGTCTAGCACAGATACGCAGTATTTT. It translates to CATSRDWRSSTDTQYF.

The J gene is TRBJ1-6, the V gene TRBV15; 7 bases align to TRBD1. Looked up from germline, CDR1 is LNHNV and CDR2 is YYDKDF (reference sequence). The CDR3 extends over 17 amino acids. With 5 bases clipped from V and 6 bases from J, the junction kept 13 bases outside the gene matches. CDR3 DNA: TGTGCCACCAGCCAAGACTGGAGGGGGCGTCGTAATTCACCCCTCCACTTT. It specifies CATSQDWRGRRNSPLHF.

This clonotype was observed a few times. The chain joins TRBV2 to TRBJ2-3; unclear D gene. The CDR3 is 13 amino acids. CDR1 and CDR2 (germline): SNHLY, FYNNEI. V gave up 4 bases and J gave up 0 bases, with 5 bases separating them. The CDR3 sequence: CASSVVSTDTQYF. Here the CDR3 DNA reads TGTGCCAGCAGTGTTGTCAGCACAGATACGCAGTATTTT.

Points on this clonotype: Compared with germline, one end of the junction differs, possibly owing to a read error. Written as DNA, the CDR3 is TGTGCCAGCAGTCGACAGGGGACGTCCTATAATTCACCCCTCCACTTT. The encoded protein is CASSRQGTSYNSPLHF. The chain is built from TRBV10-3 and TRBJ1-6, with 8 bases aligning to TRBD1. CDR1 and CDR2 (germline): ENHRY, SYGVKD. There are 16 residues in the CDR3.

The J gene is TRBJ1-4, the V gene TRBV29-1, with TRBD1 matching 7 bases. Germline CDR1 reads SQVTM; CDR2 reads ANQGSEA. The CDR3 extends over 15 amino acids. Germline trimming cut 2 bases from V and 8 bases from J; bases unmatched to any gene: 11. The CDR3 bases are TGCAGCGTTGAACCCGGGACAGCCTTTAGAGAAAAACTGTTTTTT. This gives the protein CSVEPGTAFREKLFF.

CDR3 coding DNA: TGTGCCAGCAGGACGACCGACCAGGGGGCGTTTATCGGGGAGCTGTTTTTT. The encoded protein is CASRTTDQGAFIGELFF. The genes are TRBV12-3 or TRBV12-4 and TRBJ2-2; the match to TRBD1 covers 8 bases. Trimming removed 6 bases from V and 7 bases from J; junction bases left unmatched: 16. There are 17 residues in the CDR3.

With regard to this clonotype: Just one base apart from a much larger clone, this may be a read error. The CDR3 does not end in the conserved phenylalanine or tryptophan, so this is likely a read error. This chain connects TRBV2 to TRBJ1-6; TRBD1 might be the D (6 bases). There are 14 residues in the CDR3. Deletions cut 5 bases from V and 14 bases from J, with 19 bases between. Germline V gene lookup returns CDR1 SNHLY and CDR2 FYNNEI. The CDR3 coding sequence is TGTGCCAGCAGTTTATCTCCAGGGGAGCATTCCCTCCACCTT. Amino acid sequence: CASSLSPGEHSLHL.

Many counts were recorded for this clonotype. The rearrangement links TRBV2 to TRBJ2-7; D possibly corresponds to TRBD2 (6 bases). CDR3 size: 12 residues. Germline lookup yields CDR1 SNHLY and CDR2 FYNNEI. Trimming shortened V by 7 bases and J by 4 bases, and 11 bases separated the two germline ends. The CDR3 DNA reads as TGTGCCAGCACCCGGGAGAGGTACGAGCAGTACTTC. This codes for CASTRERYEQYF.

Details on this clonotype: Since a much larger clone is just one base distant, this may be a read error. Since the CDR3 does not end with the conserved phenylalanine or tryptophan, this likely comes from a read error. CDR3: CASSLRGYSNQPQHS. CDR3 nucleotide sequence: TGTGCCAGCAGCTTACGAGGGTATAGCAATCAGCCCCAGCATTCT. The V call is TRBV7-9, the J call TRBJ1-5; D gene ambiguous. V was shortened by 2 bases and J by 0 bases, with 8 bases between the two germline ends. The CDR3 has 15 amino acids. CDR1 is SEHNR and CDR2 is FQNEAQ in the germline V gene (reference sequence).

As for this clonotype: A read error is possible here, since a much larger clone lies one base away. The V call is TRBV3-1, the J call TRBJ2-5, with D hard to call. V was shortened by 4 bases and J by 4 bases, with 10 bases between the two germline ends. Looked up from germline, CDR1 is LGHDT and CDR2 is YNNKEL (reference sequence). This CDR3 has 13 residues. CDR3 nucleotides: TGTGCCAGCAGCCGATCCCCAGGAGAGACCCAGTACTTC. Translated: CASSRSPGETQYF.

Worth noting for this clonotype: Just one base apart from a much larger clone, this may be a read error. The chain combines TRBV5-1 with TRBJ2-2; D may be TRBD1 or TRBD2 (5 bases each). This CDR3 is 16 amino acids long. In germline, CDR1 is SGHRS, CDR2 YFSETQ. CDR3 coding DNA: TGCGCCAGCAGCTCAAGGGACGGATTCGACACCAGGGAGCTGTTTTTT. It specifies CASSSRDGFDTRELFF.

This clonotype was seen ten or more times. This sequence joins TRBV20-1 and TRBJ1-4; D is unclear. The CDR3 covers 14 residues. In germline, CDR1 is DFQATT, CDR2 SNEGSKA (reference sequence). Trimming shortened V by 4 bases and J by 0 bases, and 9 bases separated the two germline ends. The CDR3 nucleotides read TGCAGTGCTAAGAAGAGCACAACTAATGAAAAACTGTTTTTT. This gives the protein CSAKKSTTNEKLFF.

The chain's CDR3 is CSASRTGNSYVLTF. In DNA form, the CDR3 reads TGCAGTGCTTCCAGGACAGGGAATTCCTACGTCCTGACTTTC. The chain is built from TRBV20-1 and TRBJ2-6; 8 bases map to TRBD1. Germline CDR1 DFQATT, CDR2 SNEGSKA (reference sequence). V was clipped by 5 bases and J by 11 bases; unmatched bases: 11. The CDR3 is 14 amino acids.

This clonotype came up many times. V gene TRBV24-1 combines with J gene TRBJ2-7; TRBD1 matches at 9 bases. The V and J ends lost 7 bases and 3 bases, in that order; junction bases with no gene match: 6. The CDR3 has 14 amino acids. Germline CDR1 KGHDR, CDR2 SFDVKD. CDR3 nucleotides: TGTGCCACCAGGACGACAGGGGGGCTCTACGAGCAGTACTTC. Encoded protein: CATRTTGGLYEQYF.

This clonotype showed up many times. The chain recombines TRBV7-2 with TRBJ1-1; TRBD1 aligns across 7 bases. CDR1 and CDR2 from the germline V gene are SGHTA and FQGNSA. This CDR3 contains 16 residues. Trimming removed 6 bases from V and 0 bases from J; junction bases left unmatched: 10. Written as DNA, the CDR3 is TGTGCCAGCAGTTACGTGGGGACAGTGTTGAACACTGAAGCTTTCTTT. This encodes CASSYVGTVLNTEAFF.

The DNA of the CDR3 is TGTGCCACCAGCTTGGACTCGGGGAGGAACGAGCAGTACTTC. This sequence encodes CATSLDSGRNEQYF. The chain combines TRBV15 with TRBJ2-7; TRBD2 is a possible D gene (6 bases). Deletions cut 5 bases from V and 5 bases from J, with 16 bases between. The CDR3 has 14 amino acids. Looked up from germline, CDR1 is LNHNV and CDR2 is YYDKDF (reference sequence).